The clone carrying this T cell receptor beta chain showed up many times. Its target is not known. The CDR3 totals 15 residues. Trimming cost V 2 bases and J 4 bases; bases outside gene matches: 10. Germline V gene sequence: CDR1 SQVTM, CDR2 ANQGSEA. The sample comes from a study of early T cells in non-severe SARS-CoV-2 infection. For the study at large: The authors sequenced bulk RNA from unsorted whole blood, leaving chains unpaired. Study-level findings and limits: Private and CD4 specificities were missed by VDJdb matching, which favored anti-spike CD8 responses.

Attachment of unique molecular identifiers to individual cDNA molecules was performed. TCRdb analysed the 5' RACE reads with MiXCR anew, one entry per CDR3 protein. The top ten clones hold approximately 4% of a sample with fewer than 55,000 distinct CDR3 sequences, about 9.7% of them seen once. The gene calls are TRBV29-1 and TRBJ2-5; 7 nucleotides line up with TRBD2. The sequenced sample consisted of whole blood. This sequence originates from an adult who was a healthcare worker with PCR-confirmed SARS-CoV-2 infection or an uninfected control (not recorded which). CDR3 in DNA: TGCAGCGTTGAAACGGCTAGCGGACCCGGAGAGACCCAGTACTTC. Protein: CSVETASGPGETQYF.